This T cell receptor (beta chain) stems from a study of breast tumors, draining lymph nodes, adjacent tissues. The CDR3 totals 14 residues. The germline CDR1 and CDR2 sequences are DFQATT and SNEGSKA (reference sequence). With 5 bases removed from V and 9 bases from J, the gap between germline ends came to 17 bases. This clonotype was counted many times. Its antigen is unknown. TCRdb itself ran the multiplex PCR reads through MiXCR, one entry per CDR3 protein. Of around 130,000 distinct CDR3 sequences in the sample, around 20% are singletons; the top ten hold 2.2%. Samples came from axillary lymph nodes draining the breast cancer. Study-wide results and caveats: Tumor TCR diversity was below lymph nodes but above nontumor tissue. The lymph node origin of tumor T cells was framed as consistent with a hypothesis, not demonstrated. Data fit most tumor T cells coming from lymph node, expanding in tumor.

This clonotype was obtained from a female donor with breast cancer. Some clones in this sample may be carry-over from other donors' samples. Sequencing used axillary lymph node tissue. V is TRBV20-1 and J is TRBJ1-6, with unresolved D. CDR3 in DNA: TGCAGTGCTTACCTCCGGAGTGTTGGTTCACCCCTCCACTTT. Protein sequence: CSAYLRSVGSPLHF.